A single sample is the source of the 4 T cell receptor beta chains below, sequenced in a study of identical twins. One entry per CDR3 protein results from TCRdb running MiXCR on the 5' RACE reads. This table has around 1.7 million distinct CDR3 sequences, about 32% appearing once. Source material: cord blood. These receptors originate from a newborn girl in good health.

A remark on this clonotype: A much bigger clone sits one base away, suggesting this may be a read error. This chain links TRBV29-1 with TRBJ2-5; D uncertain. V was clipped by 3 bases and J by 11 bases, with 19 bases between them. Germline values: CDR1 SQVTM, CDR2 ANQGSEA. The CDR3 totals 13 residues. CDR3 residues: CSVDASGTYGQYF. The CDR3 DNA follows: TGCAGCGTTGACGCCAGTGGTACTTACGGACAGTACTTC.

The J gene is TRBJ2-2, the V gene TRBV5-1; 10 bases map to TRBD2. Trimming took 4 bases from V and 4 from J; bases not matched to a gene: 7. The CDR3 is 16 amino acids. Per germline, CDR1 SGHRS and CDR2 YFSETQ. The CDR3 protein is CASSLGTSAGTGELFF. CDR3 nucleotide sequence: TGCGCCAGCAGCCTCGGGACTAGCGCGGGCACCGGGGAGCTGTTTTTT.

This clonotype was counted at least ten times. The chain recombines TRBV12-3 or TRBV12-4 with TRBJ1-2, with unresolved D. The CDR3 length is 12 residues. Trimming removed 2 bases from V and 3 bases from J, with 4 bases in between. This CDR3 reads CASSLQDYGYTF. CDR3 DNA: TGTGCCAGCAGTTTACAGGACTATGGCTACACCTTC.

This clonotype was seen only once. The rearrangement joins TRBV10-2 to TRBJ2-3; TRBD2 matches 10 bases. In germline, CDR1 is WSHSY, CDR2 SAAADI. J was trimmed by 4 bases and V by 7 bases; bases with no gene match: 8. The CDR3 runs to 15 residues. CDR3 region: CASIRASGGADTQYF. CDR3 sequence (DNA): TGCGCCAGCATCCGGGCTAGCGGGGGCGCAGATACGCAGTATTTT.